The 8 T cell receptor beta chains presented below share a single source sample, sequenced in a study of OX40 agonist ivuxolimab in advanced cancers. Receptor libraries were prepared by the immunoSEQ multiplex PCR assay. TCRdb limited this immuneACCESS table to in-frame rearrangements with V and J called. A share of clones is missing; checked studies link under half to unresolved V genes, and the rest is unexplained. This sample has about 54,000 clones in its table, and approximately 84% of those were observed once. More than 1% of the sample is held by the ten biggest clonotypes. The sequences come from CD4+ or CD8+ T cells sorted from blood, collected in a trial of the OX40 agonist ivuxolimab. These receptors originate from an adult with an advanced solid tumor such as melanoma, head and neck, liver or kidney cancer.

The genes are TRBV18 and TRBJ2-2; possible D gene TRBD2, 5 bases. The CDR3 extends over 12 amino acids. CDR1 is KGHSH and CDR2 is LQKENI in the germline V gene. Trimming removed 6 bases at V and 7 bases at J, with 9 bases between. The CDR3: CASSSGFGELFF. The CDR3, as DNA: TGTGCCAGCTCGTCGGGATTCGGGGAGCTGTTTTTT. Full variable domain (rest looked up from reference TRBV18 and TRBJ2-2): NAGVMQNPRHLVRRRGQEARLRCSPMKGHSHVYWYRQLPEEGLKFMVYLQKENIIDESGMPKERFSAEFPKEGPSILRIQQVVRGDSAAYFCASSSGFGELFFGEGSRLTVL.

The chain's CDR3 is CASNPGQGLSSGANVLTF. The CDR3 bases are TGCGCCAGCAACCCGGGACAGGGATTAAGCTCTGGGGCCAACGTCCTGACTTTC. The chain recombines TRBV5-1 with TRBJ2-6, with 9 nucleotides matching TRBD1. V lost 6 bases, J lost 0 bases, and 10 bases stayed unmatched. The CDR3 is made up of 18 amino acids. Looked up from germline, CDR1 is SGHRS and CDR2 is YFSETQ.

The rearrangement links TRBV6-4 to TRBJ2-3; D gene uncertain. Trimming shortened V by 3 bases and J by 8 bases, and 15 bases separated the two germline ends. This CDR3 is 14 amino acids long. CDR1 MRHNA and CDR2 SNTAGT come from the germline V gene. CDR3 loop: CASSDTNREATQYF. The CDR3 bases are TGTGCCAGCAGTGATACGAACCGTGAAGCTACGCAGTATTTT.

Points on this clone: In the same sample, other DNA sequences code for this CDR3. The CDR3 nucleotides read TGTGCCAGCAGCTTTCGGACTAGCGGATACAATGAGCAGTTCTTC. It specifies CASSFRTSGYNEQFF. The chain carries TRBV7-2 and TRBJ2-1; TRBD2 matches 10 bases. The V segment lost 3 bases and the J segment 4 bases; nucleotides outside the gene matches: 3. Germline V gives CDR1 SGHTA, CDR2 FQGNSA. The CDR3 has 15 residues.

The chain is built from TRBV5-1 and TRBJ2-7; 10 nucleotides match TRBD1. The V segment lost 5 bases and the J segment 2 bases; nucleotides outside the gene matches: 10. CDR3 length: 16 amino acids. Germline CDR1 reads SGHRS; CDR2 reads YFSETQ. CDR3 residues: CASSQSGQGGAYEQYF. DNA for the CDR3: TGCGCCAGCAGTCAAAGCGGACAGGGGGGAGCCTACGAGCAGTACTTC.

This chain joins TRBV6-6 and TRBJ2-7; 12 bases agree with TRBD2. V gave up 4 bases and J gave up 7 bases; unmatched junction bases: 2. Per germline, CDR1 MNHNY and CDR2 SVGAGI (reference sequence). This CDR3 comprises 13 residues. The CDR3 DNA is TGTGCCAGCAGTTTGACTAGCGGGAGAGAGCAGTACTTC. Translated: CASSLTSGREQYF.

The chain uses TRBV6-1 and TRBJ1-4; 7 nucleotides line up with TRBD1. This CDR3 spans 18 amino acids. Germline V gene lookup returns CDR1 MNHNS and CDR2 SASEGT. With V trimmed by 2 bases and J by 0 bases, 9 bases remained unmatched. The CDR3 region is CASSESWDRAATNEKLFF. Here the CDR3 DNA reads TGTGCCAGCAGTGAAAGCTGGGACAGAGCTGCAACTAATGAAAAACTGTTTTTT.

The chain joins TRBV6-5 to TRBJ1-3; D unresolved. The CDR3 runs 13 residues. V was clipped by 0 bases and J by 8 bases, with 8 bases between them. The germline V gene has CDR1 MNHEY and CDR2 SVGAGI. The CDR3: CASSYSRSDTIYF. CDR3 DNA sequence: TGTGCCAGCAGTTACTCCCGGTCTGACACCATATATTTT.